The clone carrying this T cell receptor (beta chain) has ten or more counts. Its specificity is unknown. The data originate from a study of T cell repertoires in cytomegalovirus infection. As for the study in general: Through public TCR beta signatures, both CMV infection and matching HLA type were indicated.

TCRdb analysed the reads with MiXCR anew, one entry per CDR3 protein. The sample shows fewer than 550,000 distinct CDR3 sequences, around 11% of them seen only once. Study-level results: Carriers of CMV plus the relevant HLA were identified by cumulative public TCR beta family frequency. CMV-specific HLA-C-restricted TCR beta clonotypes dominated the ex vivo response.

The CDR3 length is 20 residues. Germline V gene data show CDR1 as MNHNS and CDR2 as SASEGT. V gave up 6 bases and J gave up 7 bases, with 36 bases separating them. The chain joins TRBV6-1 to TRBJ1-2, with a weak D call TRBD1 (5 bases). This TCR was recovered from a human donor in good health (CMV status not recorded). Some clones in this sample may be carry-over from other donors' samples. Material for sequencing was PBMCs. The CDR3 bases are TGTGCCAGCAGGTCCGGGACGGGACGGGGATTGGCCTCCGGGGGTGGTGGCTACACCTTC. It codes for CASRSGTGRGLASGGGGYTF.